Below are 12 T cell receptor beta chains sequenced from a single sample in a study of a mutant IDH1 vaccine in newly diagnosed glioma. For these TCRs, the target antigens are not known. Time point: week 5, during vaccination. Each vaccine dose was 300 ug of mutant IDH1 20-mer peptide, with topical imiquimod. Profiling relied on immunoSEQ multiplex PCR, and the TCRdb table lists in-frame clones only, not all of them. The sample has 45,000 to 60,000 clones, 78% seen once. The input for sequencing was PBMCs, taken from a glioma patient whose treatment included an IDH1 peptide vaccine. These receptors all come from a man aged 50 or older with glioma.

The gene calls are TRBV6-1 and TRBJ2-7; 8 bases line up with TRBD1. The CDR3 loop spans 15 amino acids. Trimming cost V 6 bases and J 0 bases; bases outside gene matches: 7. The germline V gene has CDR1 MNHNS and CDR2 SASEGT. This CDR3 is CASRERQGSSYEQYF. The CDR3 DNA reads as TGTGCCAGCAGGGAAAGACAGGGGAGCTCCTACGAGCAGTACTTC.

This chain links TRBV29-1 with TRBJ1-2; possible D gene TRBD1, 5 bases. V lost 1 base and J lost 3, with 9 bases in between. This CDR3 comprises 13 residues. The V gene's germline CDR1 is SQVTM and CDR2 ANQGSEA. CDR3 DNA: TGCAGCGTTGAAGGCGGGGGTTACTATGGCTACACCTTC. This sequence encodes CSVEGGGYYGYTF.

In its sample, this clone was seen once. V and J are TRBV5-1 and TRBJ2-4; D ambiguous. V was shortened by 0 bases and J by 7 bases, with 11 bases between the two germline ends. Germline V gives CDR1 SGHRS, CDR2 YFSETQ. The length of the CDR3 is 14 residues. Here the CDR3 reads CASSLEVLGNIQYF. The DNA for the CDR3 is TGCGCCAGCAGCTTGGAAGTCTTAGGCAACATTCAGTACTTC.

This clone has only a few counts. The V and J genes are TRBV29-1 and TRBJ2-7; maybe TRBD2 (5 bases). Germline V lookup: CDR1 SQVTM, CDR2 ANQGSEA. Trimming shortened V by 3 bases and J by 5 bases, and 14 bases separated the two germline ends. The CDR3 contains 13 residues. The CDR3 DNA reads TGCAGCGTTGACCGAGGGTTAGGTGACGAGCAGTACTTC. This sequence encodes CSVDRGLGDEQYF.

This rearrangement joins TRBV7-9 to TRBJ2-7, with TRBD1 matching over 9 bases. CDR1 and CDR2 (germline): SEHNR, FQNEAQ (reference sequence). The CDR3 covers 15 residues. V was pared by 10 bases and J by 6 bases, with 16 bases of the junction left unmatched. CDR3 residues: CATRGGDRAVSEQYF. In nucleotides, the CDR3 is TGTGCCACCAGGGGGGGGGACAGGGCCGTCTCCGAGCAGTACTTC.

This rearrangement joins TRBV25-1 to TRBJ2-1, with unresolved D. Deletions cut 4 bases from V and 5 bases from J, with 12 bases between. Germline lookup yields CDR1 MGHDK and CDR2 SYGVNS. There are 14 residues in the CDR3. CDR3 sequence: CASSVQLGHNEQFF. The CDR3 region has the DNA TGTGCCAGCAGTGTACAGTTAGGCCACAATGAGCAGTTCTTC.

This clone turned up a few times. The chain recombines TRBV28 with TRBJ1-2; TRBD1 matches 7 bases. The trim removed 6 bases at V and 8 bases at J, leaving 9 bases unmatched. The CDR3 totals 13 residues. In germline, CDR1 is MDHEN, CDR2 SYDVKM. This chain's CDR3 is CASSRIQGRGYTF. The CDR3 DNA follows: TGTGCCAGCAGCCGGATACAGGGGCGGGGCTACACCTTC.

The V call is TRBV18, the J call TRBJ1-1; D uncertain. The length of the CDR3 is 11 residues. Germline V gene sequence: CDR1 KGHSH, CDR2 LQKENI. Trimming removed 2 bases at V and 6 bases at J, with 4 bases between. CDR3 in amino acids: CASSPSAEAFF. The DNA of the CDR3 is TGTGCCAGCTCACCATCAGCTGAAGCTTTCTTT.

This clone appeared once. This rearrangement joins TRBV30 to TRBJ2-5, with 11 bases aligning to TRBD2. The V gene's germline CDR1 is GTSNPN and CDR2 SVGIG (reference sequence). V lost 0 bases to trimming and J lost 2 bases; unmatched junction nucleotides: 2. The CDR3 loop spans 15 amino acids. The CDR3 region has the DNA TGTGCCTGGAGTGTACTAGCGGGGGTTCAAGAGACCCAGTACTTC. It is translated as CAWSVLAGVQETQYF.

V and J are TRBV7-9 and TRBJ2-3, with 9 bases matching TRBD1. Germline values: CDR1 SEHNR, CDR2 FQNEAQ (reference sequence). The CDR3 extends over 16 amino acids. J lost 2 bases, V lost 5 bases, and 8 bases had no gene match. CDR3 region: CASSRVTGGYTDTQYF. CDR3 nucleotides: TGTGCCAGCAGCCGGGTGACAGGGGGATACACAGATACGCAGTATTTT. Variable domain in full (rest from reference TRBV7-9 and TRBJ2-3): DTGVSQNPRHKITKRGQNVTFRCDPISEHNRLYWYRQTLGQGPEFLTYFQNEAQLEKSRLLSDRFSAERPKGSFSTLEIQRTEQGDSAMYLCASSRVTGGYTDTQYFGPGTRLTVL.

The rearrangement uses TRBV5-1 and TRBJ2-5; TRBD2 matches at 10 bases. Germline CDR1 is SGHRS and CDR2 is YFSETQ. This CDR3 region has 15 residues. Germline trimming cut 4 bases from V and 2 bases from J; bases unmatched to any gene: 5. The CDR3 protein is CASSIYSGGQETQYF. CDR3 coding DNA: TGCGCCAGCAGCATTTATAGCGGGGGGCAAGAGACCCAGTACTTC.

The CDR3 here is CASSLTGGQDTQYF. CDR3 nucleotide sequence: TGCGCCAGCAGCTTGACGGGGGGGCAAGATACGCAGTATTTT. The chain carries TRBV5-1 and TRBJ2-3; 8 nucleotides match TRBD2. With V trimmed by 1 base and J by 5 bases, 3 bases remained unmatched. CDR3 length equals 14 residues. Germline V CDR1 and CDR2: SGHRS, YFSETQ.